This is a list of T cell receptor beta chains from one sample in a study of CD8+ T cells in alopecia areata. The assay was immunoSEQ multiplex PCR, and TCRdb's table has in-frame clones only and misses some. The data hold under 150,000 clones, with around 82% observed a single time. The sample in question was CD8+ T cells sorted from blood, obtained at week 4, from a patient treated with tofacitinib. The receptors were sampled from a human donor with alopecia areata. The CDR3 runs from the conserved cysteine through the conserved F or W. Rows give clone size only sometimes, using once, few, many, or a class for an expanded clone.

V gene: TRBV7-2; J gene: TRBJ2-7; clone size: .; CDR3 protein: CASRGLAGYSEQYF
V gene: TRBV19; J gene: TRBJ2-7; clone size: few; CDR3 protein: CASSTGVGAEQYF
V gene: TRBV6-5; J gene: TRBJ2-2; clone size: .; CDR3 protein: CASSYGRGLAGELFF
V gene: TRBV5-6; J gene: TRBJ2-3; clone size: .; CDR3 protein: CASSLSVGDSGTDTQYF
V gene: TRBV4-1; J gene: TRBJ2-7; clone size: few; CDR3 protein: CASSQEGQSYLGYEQYF
V gene: TRBV4-3; J gene: TRBJ2-3; clone size: .; CDR3 protein: CASSQDGTISSGDTQYF
V gene: TRBV11-2; J gene: TRBJ2-7; clone size: once; CDR3 protein: CASSSLESSYEQYF
V gene: TRBV4-1; J gene: TRBJ1-3; clone size: many; CDR3 protein: CASSQAQFGNTIYF
V gene: TRBV7-2; J gene: TRBJ2-7; clone size: .; CDR3 protein: CASSPQTGVSEQYF
V gene: TRBV10-2; J gene: TRBJ2-3; clone size: .; CDR3 protein: CASSESDQLSTDTQYF
V gene: TRBV7-2; J gene: TRBJ2-5; clone size: .; CDR3 protein: CASSLVGTGEETQYF
V gene: TRBV7-2; J gene: TRBJ2-2; clone size: .; CDR3 protein: CATTDLDGANTGELFF
V gene: TRBV7-2; J gene: TRBJ2-1; clone size: .; CDR3 protein: CASSFLGFNEQFF
V gene: TRBV30; J gene: TRBJ1-4; clone size: once; CDR3 protein: CAWSVGEKLFF
V gene: TRBV25-1; J gene: TRBJ1-2; clone size: .; CDR3 protein: CASSERGFLYGYTF
V gene: TRBV2; J gene: TRBJ1-2; clone size: .; CDR3 protein: CARLEPDGRGANGYTF
V gene: TRBV29-1; J gene: TRBJ2-3; clone size: few; CDR3 protein: CTGLAGGSTQYF
V gene: TRBV7-9; J gene: TRBJ1-2; clone size: .; CDR3 protein: CASSIAWEEATYGYTF
V gene: TRBV2; J gene: TRBJ2-7; clone size: few; CDR3 protein: CASRGAPGQSYEQYF
V gene: TRBV9; J gene: TRBJ1-4; clone size: .; CDR3 protein: CASSVGEQNNEKLFF
V gene: TRBV29-1; J gene: TRBJ2-4; clone size: few; CDR3 protein: CSVRTGVENIQYF
V gene: TRBV5-6; J gene: TRBJ2-2; clone size: once; CDR3 protein: CASSFGTSGGTPRPGELFF
V gene: TRBV10-2; J gene: TRBJ2-7; clone size: .; CDR3 protein: CATGPLLSEQYF
V gene: TRBV27; J gene: TRBJ1-1; clone size: .; CDR3 protein: CASSGGQGLKAFF
V gene: TRBV7-9; J gene: TRBJ2-7; clone size: few; CDR3 protein: CASSLGVGTANYEQYF
V gene: TRBV7-7; J gene: TRBJ2-5; clone size: once; CDR3 protein: CASSLVPGGRETQYF
V gene: TRBV4-3; J gene: TRBJ2-7; clone size: few; CDR3 protein: CASSQEGLAGVYEQYF
V gene: TRBV29-1; J gene: TRBJ1-2; clone size: .; CDR3 protein: CSVEVTGYYGYTF
V gene: TRBV11-2; J gene: TRBJ2-1; clone size: .; CDR3 protein: CASSSSGGRPNEQFF
V gene: TRBV2; J gene: TRBJ2-1; clone size: .; CDR3 protein: CASTLDRVAYNEQFF
V gene: TRBV28; J gene: TRBJ2-7; clone size: .; CDR3 protein: CASRWRGQTYEQYF
V gene: TRBV6-5; J gene: TRBJ2-2; clone size: .; CDR3 protein: CASRDSGELFF
V gene: TRBV7-2; J gene: TRBJ2-3; clone size: .; CDR3 protein: CASSLWKADTQYF
V gene: TRBV6-5; J gene: TRBJ2-1; clone size: .; CDR3 protein: CASSPTTTGNEQFF
V gene: TRBV30; J gene: TRBJ2-3; clone size: .; CDR3 protein: CAWSWGARTDTQYF
V gene: TRBV13; J gene: TRBJ2-5; clone size: .; CDR3 protein: CASSLEGLAAQETQYF
V gene: TRBV27; J gene: TRBJ2-3; clone size: once; CDR3 protein: CASSLTVTGNTQYF
V gene: TRBV7-9; J gene: TRBJ2-7; clone size: .; CDR3 protein: CASSLRDDGSYEQYF
V gene: TRBV7-9; J gene: TRBJ1-5; clone size: few; CDR3 protein: CASSLAGFNQPQHF
V gene: TRBV15; J gene: TRBJ2-7; clone size: .; CDR3 protein: CATSTLPGGASYEQYF